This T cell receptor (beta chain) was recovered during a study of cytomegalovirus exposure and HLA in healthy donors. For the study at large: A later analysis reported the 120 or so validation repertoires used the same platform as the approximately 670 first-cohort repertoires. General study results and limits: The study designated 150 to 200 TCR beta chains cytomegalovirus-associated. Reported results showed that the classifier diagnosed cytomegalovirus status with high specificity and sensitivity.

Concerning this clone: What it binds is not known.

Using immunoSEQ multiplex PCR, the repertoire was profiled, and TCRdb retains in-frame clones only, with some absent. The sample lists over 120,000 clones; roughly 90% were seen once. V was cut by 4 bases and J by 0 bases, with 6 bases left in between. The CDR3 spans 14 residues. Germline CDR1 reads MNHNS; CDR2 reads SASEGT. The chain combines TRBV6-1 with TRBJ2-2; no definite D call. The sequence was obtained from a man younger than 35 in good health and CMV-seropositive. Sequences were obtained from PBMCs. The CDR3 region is CASSGQPNTGELFF. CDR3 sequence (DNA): TGTGCCAGCAGTGGACAACCGAACACCGGGGAGCTGTTTTTT.